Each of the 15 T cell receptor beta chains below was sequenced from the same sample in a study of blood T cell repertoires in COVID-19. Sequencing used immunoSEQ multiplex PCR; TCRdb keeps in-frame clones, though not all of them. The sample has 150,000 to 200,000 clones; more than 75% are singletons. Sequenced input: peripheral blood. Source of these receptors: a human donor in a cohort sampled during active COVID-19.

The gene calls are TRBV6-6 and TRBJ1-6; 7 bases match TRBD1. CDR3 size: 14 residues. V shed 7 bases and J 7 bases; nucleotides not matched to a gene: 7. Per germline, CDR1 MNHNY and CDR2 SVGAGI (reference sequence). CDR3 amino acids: CASNRDRANSPLHF. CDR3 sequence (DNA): TGTGCCAGCAACCGAGACAGGGCCAATTCACCCCTCCACTTT.

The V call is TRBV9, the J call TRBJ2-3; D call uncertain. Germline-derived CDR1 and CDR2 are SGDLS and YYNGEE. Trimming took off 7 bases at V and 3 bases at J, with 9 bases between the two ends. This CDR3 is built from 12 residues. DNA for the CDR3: TGTGCCAGCGCCCAGGAAACAGATACGCAGTATTTT. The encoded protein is CASAQETDTQYF.

CDR3 DNA: TGCGCCAGCAGCTTGAGGTGGGGAAGGGAGCAAGAGACCCAGTACTTC. Translating it yields CASSLRWGREQETQYF. The chain links TRBV5-1 to TRBJ2-5, with a weak D call TRBD2 (5 bases). CDR3 length equals 16 residues. Germline V gives CDR1 SGHRS, CDR2 YFSETQ. V was shortened by 1 base and J by 2 bases, with 15 bases between the two germline ends. The full variable domain, rest sourced from reference TRBV5-1 and TRBJ2-5, is KAGVTQTPRYLIKTRGQQVTLSCSPISGHRSVSWYQQTPGQGLQFLFEYFSETQRNKGNFPGRFSGRQFSNSRSEMNVSTLELGDSALYLCASSLRWGREQETQYFGPGTRLLVL.

CDR3: CASSTRQGTNGYTF. The CDR3 DNA reads as TGTGCCAGTAGTACTCGACAGGGAACGAATGGCTACACCTTC. The chain links TRBV19 to TRBJ1-2; 7 nucleotides line up with TRBD1. J gave up 6 bases and V 4 bases, and 8 bases lay outside the gene matches. CDR3 size: 14 residues. Germline V gene sequence: CDR1 LNHDA, CDR2 SQIVND (reference sequence).

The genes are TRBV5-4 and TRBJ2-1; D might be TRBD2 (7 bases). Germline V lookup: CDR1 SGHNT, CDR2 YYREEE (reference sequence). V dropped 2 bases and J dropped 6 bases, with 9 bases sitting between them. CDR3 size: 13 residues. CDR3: CASSFGGANEQFF. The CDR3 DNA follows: TGTGCCAGCAGCTTTGGGGGGGCCAATGAGCAGTTCTTC. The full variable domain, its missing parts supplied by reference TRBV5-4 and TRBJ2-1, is ETGVTQSPTHLIKTRGQQVTLRCSSQSGHNTVSWYQQALGQGPQFIFQYYREEENGRGNFPPRFSGLQFPNYSSELNVNALELDDSALYLCASSFGGANEQFFGPGTRLTVL.

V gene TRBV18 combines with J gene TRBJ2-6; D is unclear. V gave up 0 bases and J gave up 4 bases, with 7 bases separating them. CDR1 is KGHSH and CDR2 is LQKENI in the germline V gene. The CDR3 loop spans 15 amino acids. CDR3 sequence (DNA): TGTGCCAGCTCACCACCCGCCGCGGGGGCCAACGTCCTGACTTTC. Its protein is CASSPPAAGANVLTF. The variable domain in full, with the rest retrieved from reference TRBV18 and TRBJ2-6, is NAGVMQNPRHLVRRRGQEARLRCSPMKGHSHVYWYRQLPEEGLKFMVYLQKENIIDESGMPKERFSAEFPKEGPSILRIQQVVRGDSAAYFCASSPPAAGANVLTFGAGSRLTVL.

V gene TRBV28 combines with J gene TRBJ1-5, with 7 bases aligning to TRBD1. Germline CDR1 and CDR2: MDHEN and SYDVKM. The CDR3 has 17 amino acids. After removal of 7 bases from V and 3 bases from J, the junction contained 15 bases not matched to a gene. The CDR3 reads CASISHREGGLNQPQHF. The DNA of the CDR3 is TGTGCCAGCATCTCCCACCGGGAAGGGGGCCTCAATCAGCCCCAGCATTTT.

CDR3 amino acids: CASSYNQGYGYTF. DNA for the CDR3: TGTGCCAGCAGTTACAACCAGGGCTATGGCTACACCTTC. V and J are TRBV6-2 or TRBV6-3 and TRBJ1-2, with D perhaps TRBD1 (5 bases). The CDR3 totals 13 residues. Between the trimmed V and J ends, which lost 2 bases and 4 bases, there was a span of 8 bases. In germline, CDR1 is MNHEY, CDR2 SVGEGT.

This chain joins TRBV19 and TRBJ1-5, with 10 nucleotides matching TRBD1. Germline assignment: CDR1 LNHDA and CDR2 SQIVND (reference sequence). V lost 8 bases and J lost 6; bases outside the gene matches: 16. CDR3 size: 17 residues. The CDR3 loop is CASHGQGDETLSQPQHF. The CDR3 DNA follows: TGTGCCAGTCATGGACAGGGGGATGAGACGTTGAGTCAGCCCCAGCATTTT.

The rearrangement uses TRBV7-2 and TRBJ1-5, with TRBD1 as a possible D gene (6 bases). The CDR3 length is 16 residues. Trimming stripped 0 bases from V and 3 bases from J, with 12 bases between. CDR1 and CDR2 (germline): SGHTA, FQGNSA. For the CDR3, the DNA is TGTGCCAGCAGCTTAGCCGGGGCAGGGGACAATCAGCCCCAGCATTTT. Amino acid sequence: CASSLAGAGDNQPQHF.

The CDR3 reads CASSAGQGGNNEQFF. The CDR3 bases are TGTGCCAGCAGCGCCGGACAGGGTGGGAACAATGAGCAGTTCTTC. The chain recombines TRBV9 with TRBJ2-1, with 8 bases identical to TRBD1. Germline values: CDR1 SGDLS, CDR2 YYNGEE. The CDR3 spans 15 residues. V shed 3 bases, J shed 5 bases, and the junction held 7 bases outside the gene matches.

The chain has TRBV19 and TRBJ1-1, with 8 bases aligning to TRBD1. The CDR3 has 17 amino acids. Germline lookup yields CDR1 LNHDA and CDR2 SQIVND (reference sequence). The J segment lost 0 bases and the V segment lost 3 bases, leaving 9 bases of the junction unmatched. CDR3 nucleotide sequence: TGTGCCAGTAGTATGACAGGGGAGGGGGATTTGAACACTGAAGCTTTCTTT. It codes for CASSMTGEGDLNTEAFF.

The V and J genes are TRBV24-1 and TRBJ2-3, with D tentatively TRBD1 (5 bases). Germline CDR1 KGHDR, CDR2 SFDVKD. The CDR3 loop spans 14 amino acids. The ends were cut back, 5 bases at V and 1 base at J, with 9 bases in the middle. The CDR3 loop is CATSAGHRTDTQYF. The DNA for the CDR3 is TGTGCCACCAGTGCAGGGCACCGCACAGATACGCAGTATTTT.

CDR3 sequence (DNA): TGTGCCAGCAGGGCCGGGACTAGCGGAACCGGGGAGCTGTTTTTT. Its protein is CASRAGTSGTGELFF. V gene TRBV2 combines with J gene TRBJ2-2; TRBD2 aligns across 11 bases. The CDR3 spans 15 residues. CDR1 is SNHLY and CDR2 is FYNNEI in the germline V gene. V shed 6 bases and J 5 bases; nucleotides not matched to a gene: 5.

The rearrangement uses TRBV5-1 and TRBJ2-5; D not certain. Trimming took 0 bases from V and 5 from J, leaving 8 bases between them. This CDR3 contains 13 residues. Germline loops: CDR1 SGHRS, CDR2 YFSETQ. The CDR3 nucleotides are TGCGCCAGCAGCTTGGATGTGCGGGAGACCCAGTACTTC. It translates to CASSLDVRETQYF.